These 27 T cell receptor beta chains were all obtained from the same sample, sequenced in a study of cytomegalovirus exposure and HLA in healthy donors. TCRdb's copy holds only in-frame clones and misses some; the assay was immunoSEQ multiplex PCR. The sample holds roughly 190,000 clones, 86% seen once. What was sequenced was PBMCs. The receptor set was obtained from a woman younger than 30 in good health and CMV-seronegative.

The chain links TRBV11-2 to TRBJ2-1; the D is unclear. Looked up from germline, CDR1 is SGHAT and CDR2 is FQNNGV. The CDR3 extends over 15 amino acids. Trimming left V 4 bases short and J 7 bases short, with 17 bases between. CDR3 DNA: TGTGCCAGCAGCTCCCCCCTTAGCTCGATAAATGAGCAGTTCTTC. Protein product: CASSSPLSSINEQFF.

This chain connects TRBV11-3 to TRBJ2-2; D possibly corresponds to TRBD1 (6 bases). CDR3 length equals 14 residues. Deletions cut 3 bases from V and 7 bases from J, with 12 bases between. Germline V gene sequence: CDR1 SGHNT, CDR2 YENEEA. CDR3 in DNA: TGTGCCAGCAGCTTTCAGGGGTTTGGCGGGGAGCTGTTTTTT. Translated: CASSFQGFGGELFF.

The CDR3 DNA follows: TGTGCCAGCAGCGTAACTGGGACTAGCGGTGTCACCGGGGAGCTGTTTTTT. Its translation: CASSVTGTSGVTGELFF. This chain connects TRBV9 to TRBJ2-2; TRBD2 matches 11 bases. CDR3 length: 17 residues. Trimming removed 1 base from V and 4 bases from J; junction bases left unmatched: 6. Germline V lookup: CDR1 SGDLS, CDR2 YYNGEE.

The genes are TRBV7-9 and TRBJ1-2, with TRBD1 as a possible D gene (6 bases). V was cut by 5 bases and J by 4 bases, with 14 bases left in between. Germline lookup yields CDR1 SEHNR and CDR2 FQNEAQ (reference sequence). This CDR3 has 14 amino acids. As DNA, the CDR3 is TGTGCCAGCAGCCTACAGGGTGGGAGCTATGGCTACACCTTC. This codes for CASSLQGGSYGYTF.

The V call is TRBV5-1, the J call TRBJ2-1, with 11 bases identical to TRBD2. CDR3 length: 16 amino acids. V shed 5 bases, J shed 3 bases, and the junction held 7 bases outside the gene matches. The germline V gene has CDR1 SGHRS and CDR2 YFSETQ. CDR3 nucleotides: TGCGCCAGCAGACCGACTAGCGGGACCGTCTACAATGAGCAGTTCTTC. Translation: CASRPTSGTVYNEQFF.

This chain links TRBV7-2 with TRBJ1-2, with 9 bases matching TRBD1. Germline-derived CDR1 and CDR2 are SGHTA and FQGNSA. CDR3 length: 15 residues. J gave up 4 bases and V 5 bases, and 8 bases lay outside the gene matches. Written as DNA, the CDR3 is TGTGCCAGCAGCGAACAGGGGGCGCTTGGCTATGGCTACACCTTC. Encoded protein: CASSEQGALGYGYTF.

The gene calls are TRBV5-4 and TRBJ1-2, with TRBD1 matching 7 bases. The CDR3 extends over 17 amino acids. Trimming took 0 bases from V and 0 from J; bases not matched to a gene: 8. Germline CDR1 reads SGHNT; CDR2 reads YYREEE (reference sequence). The CDR3 here is CASSLDIGTASNYGYTF. The CDR3 DNA reads TGTGCCAGCAGCTTGGATATCGGGACAGCGTCTAACTATGGCTACACCTTC. The complete variable domain, with remaining parts taken from reference TRBV5-4 and TRBJ1-2, reads ETGVTQSPTHLIKTRGQQVTLRCSSQSGHNTVSWYQQALGQGPQFIFQYYREEENGRGNFPPRFSGLQFPNYSSELNVNALELDDSALYLCASSLDIGTASNYGYTFGSGTRLTVV.

This chain joins TRBV6-5 and TRBJ2-2; TRBD1 matches 7 bases. Germline CDR1 is MNHEY and CDR2 is SVGAGI. After removal of 0 bases from V and 3 bases from J, the junction contained 1 base not matched to a gene. The CDR3 is made up of 15 amino acids. CDR3 sequence reads: CASSYSQGYTGELFF. CDR3 nucleotides: TGTGCCAGCAGTTACTCACAGGGGTACACCGGGGAGCTGTTTTTT.

Here the CDR3 reads CATSRVPGQGKYTEAFF. In DNA form, the CDR3 reads TGTGCCACCAGCAGAGTACCGGGACAGGGAAAGTATACTGAAGCTTTCTTT. J is TRBJ1-1 and V is TRBV15, with 9 bases fitting TRBD1. Germline trimming cut 1 base from V and 5 bases from J; bases unmatched to any gene: 11. CDR1 and CDR2 (germline): LNHNV, YYDKDF (reference sequence). The CDR3 is made up of 17 amino acids.

The rearrangement links TRBV27 to TRBJ2-5, with 7 bases matching TRBD2. V lost 5 bases and J lost 1; bases outside the gene matches: 7. CDR3 length equals 15 residues. Germline-derived CDR1 and CDR2 are MNHEY and SMNVEV (reference sequence). The CDR3 region has the DNA TGTGCCAGCAGTCTCTGGGGGGGGGTCCAAGAGACCCAGTACTTC. Protein sequence: CASSLWGGVQETQYF.

This sequence joins TRBV19 and TRBJ2-3; TRBD2 matches 10 bases. Germline loops: CDR1 LNHDA, CDR2 SQIVND (reference sequence). The CDR3 is made up of 14 amino acids. With 8 bases clipped from V and 8 bases from J, the junction kept 10 bases outside the gene matches. The CDR3 bases are TGTGCCAGTTTAAGAAGCGGGGGGGCCGGTACGCAGTATTTT. Translating it yields CASLRSGGAGTQYF.

CDR3: CASSSGTSGHNEQFF. DNA of the CDR3: TGTGCCAGCAGTTCCGGGACTAGCGGGCACAATGAGCAGTTCTTC. This rearrangement joins TRBV6-1 to TRBJ2-1, with TRBD2 matching 12 bases. The CDR3 is 15 amino acids. V was pared by 5 bases and J by 5 bases, with 4 bases of the junction left unmatched. CDR1 MNHNS and CDR2 SASEGT come from the germline V gene.

This chain links TRBV18 with TRBJ2-6; 9 nucleotides line up with TRBD1. The J segment lost 0 bases and the V segment lost 6 bases, leaving 9 bases of the junction unmatched. Germline CDR1 and CDR2: KGHSH and LQKENI. This CDR3 is built from 18 residues. CDR3 coding DNA: TGTGCCAGCTCTTCACCGACAGGGGGTATCTCTGGGGCCAACGTCCTGACTTTC. This codes for CASSSPTGGISGANVLTF. The variable domain in full, completed from reference TRBV18 and TRBJ2-6, reads NAGVMQNPRHLVRRRGQEARLRCSPMKGHSHVYWYRQLPEEGLKFMVYLQKENIIDESGMPKERFSAEFPKEGPSILRIQQVVRGDSAAYFCASSSPTGGISGANVLTFGAGSRLTVL.

The rearrangement joins TRBV11-3 to TRBJ1-4; D gene uncertain. The CDR3 covers 13 residues. Trimming removed 0 bases at V and 7 bases at J, with 6 bases between. CDR1 and CDR2 from the germline V gene are SGHNT and YENEEA. The CDR3: CASSLDAGEKLFF. The CDR3 DNA sequence: TGTGCCAGCAGCTTAGATGCCGGTGAAAAACTGTTTTTT.

The chain is built from TRBV18 and TRBJ2-3; D remains unclear. The CDR3 contains 13 residues. Trimming took 5 bases from V and 2 from J, leaving 8 bases between them. Germline CDR1 reads KGHSH; CDR2 reads LQKENI. In DNA form, the CDR3 reads TGTGCCAGCTCAGCGCGGAACACAGATACGCAGTATTTT. It codes for CASSARNTDTQYF.

V gene TRBV18 combines with J gene TRBJ2-3, with a weak D call TRBD1 (6 bases). CDR3 length: 16 residues. The V gene lost 2 bases and the J gene lost 2 bases, with 14 bases spanning the gap. CDR1 and CDR2 from the germline V gene are KGHSH and LQKENI. Here the CDR3 DNA reads TGTGCCAGCTCACCAACAGGGTCCCCTTACACAGATACGCAGTATTTT. Protein sequence: CASSPTGSPYTDTQYF.

The rearrangement uses TRBV29-1 and TRBJ1-1; TRBD1 matches 9 bases. Germline V gene sequence: CDR1 SQVTM, CDR2 ANQGSEA. CDR3 length: 14 residues. With 5 bases clipped from V and 0 bases from J, the junction kept 4 bases outside the gene matches. The CDR3, as DNA: TGCAGCGTTTGGGGGGACAGGGTGAACACTGAAGCTTTCTTT. This sequence encodes CSVWGDRVNTEAFF.

The chain has TRBV5-1 and TRBJ2-2, with 10 nucleotides matching TRBD1. This CDR3 is built from 16 residues. J lost 6 bases, V lost 4 bases, and 9 bases had no gene match. In germline, CDR1 is SGHRS, CDR2 YFSETQ. The CDR3 nucleotides read TGCGCCAGCAGCGAATTGGACAGGGGGTTGGCCGGGGAGCTGTTTTTT. It yields the protein CASSELDRGLAGELFF.

The rearrangement uses TRBV5-6 and TRBJ2-6, with D perhaps TRBD1 (5 bases). Trimming left V 4 bases short and J 0 bases short, with 11 bases between. Germline CDR1 SGHDT, CDR2 YYEEEE. The CDR3 is 16 amino acids. The CDR3 is CASSPKTDSGANVLTF. For the CDR3, the DNA is TGTGCCAGCAGCCCCAAGACAGACTCTGGGGCCAACGTCCTGACTTTC. The full variable domain, in which reference TRBV5-6 and TRBJ2-6 provide the parts outside the CDR3, is DAGVTQSPTHLIKTRGQQVTLRCSPKSGHDTVSWYQQALGQGPQFIFQYYEEEERQRGNFPDRFSGHQFPNYSSELNVNALLLGDSALYLCASSPKTDSGANVLTFGAGSRLTVL.

The CDR3, as DNA: TGTGCCATCAGTTCAGGGGGCGGCACAGATACGCAGTATTTT. Its protein is CAISSGGGTDTQYF. This chain links TRBV10-3 with TRBJ2-3, with 8 bases that match TRBD1. The V segment lost 5 bases and the J segment 1 base; nucleotides outside the gene matches: 2. Per the germline V gene, CDR1 is ENHRY and CDR2 is SYGVKD. The CDR3 length is 14 residues.

The J gene is TRBJ1-6, the V gene TRBV2, with 7 bases aligning to TRBD1. CDR3 length: 15 amino acids. Germline V lookup: CDR1 SNHLY, CDR2 FYNNEI. J gave up 7 bases and V 5 bases, and 8 bases lay outside the gene matches. CDR3 coding DNA: TGTGCCAGCAGTTACAGGGGCTCAGGCAATTCACCCCTCCACTTT. Residues: CASSYRGSGNSPLHF.

This chain joins TRBV11-2 and TRBJ1-3; no clear D gene. Deletions cut 3 bases from V and 4 bases from J, with 10 bases between. CDR1 SGHAT and CDR2 FQNNGV come from the germline V gene. The CDR3 is made up of 14 amino acids. CDR3 residues: CASSFPGAGNTIYF. The CDR3 nucleotides are TGTGCCAGCAGCTTCCCGGGTGCGGGAAACACCATATATTTT.

The count of this clone is one. The V call is TRBV6-5, the J call TRBJ2-6; D possibly corresponds to TRBD1 (6 bases). This CDR3 is 15 amino acids long. CDR1 and CDR2 from the germline V gene are MNHEY and SVGAGI. V lost 5 bases and J lost 1, with 9 bases in between. In DNA form, the CDR3 reads TGTGCCAGCAGTCCAACAGGGTCTGGGGCCAACGTCCTGACTTTC. Its protein product is CASSPTGSGANVLTF.

A single count supports this clone. The V and J genes are TRBV7-2 and TRBJ2-2; possibly TRBD2 for D (5 bases). V was shortened by 1 base and J by 6 bases, with 15 bases between the two germline ends. The germline V gene encodes CDR1 SGHTA and CDR2 FQGNSA. The CDR3 covers 16 residues. This CDR3 reads CASSLDRRSLPGELFF. CDR3 sequence (DNA): TGTGCCAGCAGCTTAGATAGGAGGAGTCTTCCCGGGGAGCTGTTTTTT.

The V gene is TRBV10-3, the J gene TRBJ2-6; D may be TRBD1 (6 bases). Germline V gene sequence: CDR1 ENHRY, CDR2 SYGVKD. Trimming removed 5 bases from V and 1 base from J, with 15 bases in between. The CDR3 has 17 amino acids. The CDR3: CAISLQGPRSGANVLTF. The DNA for the CDR3 is TGTGCCATCAGTTTACAGGGTCCTAGGTCTGGGGCCAACGTCCTGACTTTC.

This clone showed up just a few times. The genes are TRBV2 and TRBJ1-5; D is possibly TRBD1 (6 bases). Trimming shortened V by 0 bases and J by 2 bases, and 14 bases separated the two germline ends. The CDR3 spans 17 residues. Germline CDR1 is SNHLY and CDR2 is FYNNEI. The CDR3: CASSEAQTGWRNQPQHF. CDR3 nucleotides: TGTGCCAGCAGTGAAGCGCAAACAGGGTGGCGCAATCAGCCCCAGCATTTT.

The chain couples TRBV2 to TRBJ2-7; D ambiguous. Germline CDR1 and CDR2: SNHLY and FYNNEI. The CDR3 is 13 amino acids. V lost 6 bases and J 3 bases, leaving 12 bases between the germline ends. CDR3 DNA: TGTGCCAGCAGCCGGCGGCTTAGCTACGAGCAGTACTTC. This gives the protein CASSRRLSYEQYF.